This T cell receptor beta chain appears in the sequencing data of a study of PD-L1 blockade in urothelial cancer. Overall study context: There were a median of about 140,000 T cells in blood samples.

Trimming left V 2 bases short and J 5 bases short, with 15 bases between. The CDR3 is 15 residues long. CDR1 LNHDA and CDR2 SQIVND come from the germline V gene (reference sequence). Turning to this clone: Its specificity is not known.

Study findings and constraints: When measured at 3 weeks, tumor-associated blood clones expanded more in durable-benefit patients.

The time point here: peripheral blood 6 weeks after treatment start. Each patient's cancer was a locally advanced or metastatic urothelial carcinoma. Peripheral blood mononuclear cells were collected from every patient before and during treatment, yielding between 1 and 8 samples per patient. Sequencing was performed with immunoSEQ multiplex PCR; in TCRdb, only in-frame clones are kept and a portion is missing. Here the sample spans 35,000 to 45,000 clones, about 80% being singletons. The rearrangement joins TRBV19 to TRBJ1-1, with D possibly TRBD1 on 5 matching bases. The source of this sequence is a man in his 60s with urothelial cancer. Sequenced here: PBMCs, sampled around atezolizumab (anti-PD-L1) treatment. The CDR3 region is CASSITGRGETEAFF. In DNA, the CDR3 is TGTGCCAGTAGTATAACGGGGAGGGGAGAAACTGAAGCTTTCTTT.